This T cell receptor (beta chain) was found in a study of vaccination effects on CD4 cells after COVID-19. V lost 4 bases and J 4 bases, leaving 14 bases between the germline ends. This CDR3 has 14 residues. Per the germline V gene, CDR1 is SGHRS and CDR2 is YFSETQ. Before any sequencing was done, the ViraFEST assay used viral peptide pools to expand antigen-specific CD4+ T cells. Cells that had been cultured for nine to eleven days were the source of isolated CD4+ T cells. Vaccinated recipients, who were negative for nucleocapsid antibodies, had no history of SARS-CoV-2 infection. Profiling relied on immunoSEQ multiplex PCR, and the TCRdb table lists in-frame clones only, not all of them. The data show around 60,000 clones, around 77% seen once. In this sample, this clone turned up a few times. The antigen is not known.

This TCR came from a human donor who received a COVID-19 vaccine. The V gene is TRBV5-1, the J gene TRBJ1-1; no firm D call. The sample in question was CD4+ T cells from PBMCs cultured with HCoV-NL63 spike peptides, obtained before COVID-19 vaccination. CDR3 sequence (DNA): TGCGCCAGCAGCCCTAGGAGCGACCGCACTGAAGCTTTCTTT. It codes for CASSPRSDRTEAFF.